One TCR beta chain is described in this entry. Measured with immunoSEQ multiplex PCR; TCRdb has only the in-frame clones, and not every one. The sample shows around 1.5 million clones, around 98% of them seen only once. V trimming: 4 bases; J trimming: 0 bases; junction bases outside the gene matches: 11. CDR1 and CDR2 from the germline V gene are MNHEY and SMNVEV (reference sequence). The CDR3 covers 17 residues. The entry originates in a study of shared clonotypes between healthy human individuals. Sequenced input: naive CD4+ T cells sorted from blood. Described subset: CD45RA+ positively selected. The sequence was collected from a young man in good health. This chain links TRBV27 with TRBJ2-7; TRBD2 aligns across 8 bases. CDR3 nucleotides: TGTGCCAGCAGTTCTGGGGGAACTAGCGGACCCTCCTACGAGCAGTACTTC. Its translation: CASSSGGTSGPSYEQYF.